This T cell receptor beta chain came from a study of CD8 T cells in ankylosing spondylitis. The CDR3 consists of 13 residues. V dropped 5 bases and J dropped 7 bases, with 12 bases sitting between them. Germline CDR1 MNHEY, CDR2 SMNVEV (reference sequence). Making the TCR beta libraries involved quantitative 5'-RACE with molecular barcodes. TCRdb itself ran the 5' RACE reads through MiXCR, one entry per CDR3 protein. The sample has under 850,000 distinct CDR3 sequences; around 17% are singletons. The study, taken as a whole, reports: Disease-associated clones were CD8+ and fairly uncommon in peripheral blood. What seemed typical of ankylosing spondylitis blood was a TCR beta motif built from several highly homologous variants.

This clonotype was detected only once. Its antigen remains unidentified. V is TRBV27 and J is TRBJ1-5; D gene ambiguous. The sequenced sample was blood, either unsorted or a sorted T cell fraction (not recorded which). The source is a male donor with ankylosing spondylitis. CDR3 in DNA: TGTGCCAGCAGTCCCGAGGAGCGACAGCCCCAGCATTTT. It encodes CASSPEERQPQHF.